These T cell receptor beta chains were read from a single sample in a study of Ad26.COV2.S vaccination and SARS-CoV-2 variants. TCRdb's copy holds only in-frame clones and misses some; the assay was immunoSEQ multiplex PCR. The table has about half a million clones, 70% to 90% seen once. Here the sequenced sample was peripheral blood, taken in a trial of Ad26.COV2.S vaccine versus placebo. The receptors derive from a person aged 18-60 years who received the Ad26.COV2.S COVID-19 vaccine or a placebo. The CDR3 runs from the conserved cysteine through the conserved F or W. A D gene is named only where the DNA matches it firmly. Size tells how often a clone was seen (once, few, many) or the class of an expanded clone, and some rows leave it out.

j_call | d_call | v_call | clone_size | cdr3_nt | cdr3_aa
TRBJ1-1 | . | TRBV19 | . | TGTGCCAGTAGTATACAGGGTGGTATCGGTGAAGCTTTCTTT | CASSIQGGIGEAFF
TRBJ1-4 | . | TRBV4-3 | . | TGCGCCAGCAGCCAAGATTTGGGGGCGTATGAAAAACTGTTTTTT | CASSQDLGAYEKLFF
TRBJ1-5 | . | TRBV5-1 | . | TGCGCCAGCAGAGCCAGGGCCGCCAGGCAGCCCCAGCATTTT | CASRARAARQPQHF
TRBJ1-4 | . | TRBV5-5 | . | TGTGCCAGCAGCTTGGCCGGCAGGTTGGAGGCTTTAAAGGAAAAACTGTTTTTT | CASSLAGRLEALKEKLFF
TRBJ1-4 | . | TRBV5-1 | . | TGCGCCAGCAGCCCCGCCGGACCCCGAACTAATGAAAAACTGTTTTTT | CASSPAGPRTNEKLFF
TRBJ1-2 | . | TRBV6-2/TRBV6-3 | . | TGTGCCAGCAGTTACAAGGGTTCAAGGGGCTATGGCTACACCTTC | CASSYKGSRGYGYTF
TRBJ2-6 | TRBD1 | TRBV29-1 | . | TGCAGCGTTGAAGCGGGGAGACAGGGAATAGTGGCCTCTGGGGCCAACGTCCTGACTTTC | CSVEAGRQGIVASGANVLTF
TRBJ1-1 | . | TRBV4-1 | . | TGCGCCAGCAGCCAAAAAGGGGGGCATACAGCAAAGAACACTGAAGCTTTCTTT | CASSQKGGHTAKNTEAFF
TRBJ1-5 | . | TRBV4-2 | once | TGTGCCAGCAGCCAAGATAGGGAGAATCAGCCCCAGCATTTT | CASSQDRENQPQHF
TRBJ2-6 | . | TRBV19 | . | TGTGCCAGTAGTATAGGCAGTTACTCTGGGGCCAACGTCCTGACTTTC | CASSIGSYSGANVLTF
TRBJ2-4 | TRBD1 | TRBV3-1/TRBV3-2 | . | TGTGCCAGCAGCCGGAAGGGACAGGGGGCGATGGGGGCCAAAAACATTCAGTACTTC | CASSRKGQGAMGAKNIQYF
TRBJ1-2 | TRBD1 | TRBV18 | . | TGTGCCAGCTCACCCCCCGGGACAGGGTTTGGCGGCTACACCTTC | CASSPPGTGFGGYTF
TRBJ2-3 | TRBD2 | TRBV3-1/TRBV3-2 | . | TGTGCCAGCAGCCAAGACGTGGGGGGGACTAGCGGGGATGATACGCAGTATTTT | CASSQDVGGTSGDDTQYF
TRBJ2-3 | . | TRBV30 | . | TGTGCCTGGAGGCGGGCCGGGGGCACAGATACGCAGTATTTT | CAWRRAGGTDTQYF
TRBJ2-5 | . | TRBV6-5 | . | TGTGCCAGCAGTTACGATAGTCTGGGACCCCAAGAGACCCAGTACTTC | CASSYDSLGPQETQYF
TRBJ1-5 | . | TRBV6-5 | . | TGTGCCAGCAGTTACTCGTGGGGGGAGCAGCCCCAGCATTTT | CASSYSWGEQPQHF
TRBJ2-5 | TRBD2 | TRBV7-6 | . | TGTGCCAGCAGCTTAGTGGGGACTAGAGGTCAAGAGACCCAGTACTTC | CASSLVGTRGQETQYF
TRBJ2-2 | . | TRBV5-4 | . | TGTGCCAGCAGCGGGAAGGGCCTGCCTACCGGGGAGCTGTTTTTT | CASSGKGLPTGELFF
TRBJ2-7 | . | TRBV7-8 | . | TGTGCCAGCAGCTTCGTAGGACACCTAAACCCTAACCTGGACGAGCAGTACTTC | CASSFVGHLNPNLDEQYF
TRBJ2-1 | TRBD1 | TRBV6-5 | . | TGTGCCAGCAGCGACAGGGGGCTAGCCTACAATGAGCAGTTCTTC | CASSDRGLAYNEQFF
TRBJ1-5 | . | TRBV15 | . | TGTGCCACCAGCAGAGGTAGCAATCAGCCCCAGCATTTT | CATSRGSNQPQHF
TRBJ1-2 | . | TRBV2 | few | TGTGCCAGCAATAACGGACCGGCGAACTATGGCTACACCTTC | CASNNGPANYGYTF
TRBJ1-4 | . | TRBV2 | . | TGTGCCAGCAGTGAAGAAGGACCTGAGGTGTGGGAAAAACTGTTTTTT | CASSEEGPEVWEKLFF
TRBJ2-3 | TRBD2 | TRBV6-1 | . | TGTGCCAGCAGTGAAATACCTATTGGGACTAGAATAACAGATACGCAGTATTTT | CASSEIPIGTRITDTQYF
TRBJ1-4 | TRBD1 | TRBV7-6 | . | TGTGCCAGCAGCGCTGGGACAGGGCCCTTGGAAAAACTGTTTTTT | CASSAGTGPLEKLFF
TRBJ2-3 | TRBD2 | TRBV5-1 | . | TGCGCCAGCAGCTCAGCGGGAGCGGGAGATACGCAGTATTTT | CASSSAGAGDTQYF
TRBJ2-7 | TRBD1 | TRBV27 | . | TGTGCCAGCAGTTTTGTGGGACAGGGGCGCAGTGAGCAGTACTTC | CASSFVGQGRSEQYF
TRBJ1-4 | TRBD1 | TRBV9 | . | TGTGCCAGCAGTCGGGGGGACAGGAACGAAAAACTGTTTTTT | CASSRGDRNEKLFF
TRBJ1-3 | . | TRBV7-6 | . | TGTGCCAGCAGCACGCCCAACTCTGGAAACACCATATATTTT | CASSTPNSGNTIYF
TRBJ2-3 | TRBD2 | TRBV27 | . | TGTGCCAGCAGTCCCCTTGGGCTAGCGGGAGTGGCAGATACGCAGTATTTT | CASSPLGLAGVADTQYF
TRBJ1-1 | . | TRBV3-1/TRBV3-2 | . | TGTGCCAGCAGCCCGGATTGGAGGACTGAAGCTTTCTTT | CASSPDWRTEAFF
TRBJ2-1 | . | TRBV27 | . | TGTGCCAGCAGTTTAGCGGGTGCCTACAATGAGCAGTTCTTC | CASSLAGAYNEQFF
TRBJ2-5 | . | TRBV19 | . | TGTGCCAGTAGTAGGGGGTCGGGTGGAGAGACCCAGTACTTC | CASSRGSGGETQYF
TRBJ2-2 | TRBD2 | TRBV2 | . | TGTGCCAGCATCGTCATTGGCGGGGGAAACACCGGGGAGCTGTTTTTT | CASIVIGGGNTGELFF
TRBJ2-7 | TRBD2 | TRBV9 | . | TGTGCCAGCAGCCCCAGGACTAGCGCCAGATACGAGCAGTACTTC | CASSPRTSARYEQYF
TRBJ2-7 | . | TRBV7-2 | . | TGTGCCAGCAGTTGGGGTGGGGGCCCCTACGAGCAGTACTTC | CASSWGGGPYEQYF
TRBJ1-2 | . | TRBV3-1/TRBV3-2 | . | TGTGCCAGCAGCCATCAGACTAACTATGGCTACACCTTC | CASSHQTNYGYTF
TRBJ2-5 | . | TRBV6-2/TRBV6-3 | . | TGTGCCAGCAGTTACCTGGAGACCCAGTACTTC | CASSYLETQYF
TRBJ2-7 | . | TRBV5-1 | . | TGCGCCAGCAGCCTATCCCTTATCCACGAGCAGTACTTC | CASSLSLIHEQYF
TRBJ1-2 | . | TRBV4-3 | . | TGCGCCAGCAGCCAAAGTGGTGGGGCCTCTAACTATGGCTACACCTTC | CASSQSGGASNYGYTF
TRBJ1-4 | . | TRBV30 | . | TGTGCCTGGAGTGCCCGGGATACAAAACTGTTTTTT | CAWSARDTKLFF
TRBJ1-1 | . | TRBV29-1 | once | TGCAGCGTTGTCTCCGGCGTTGAAGCTTTCTTT | CSVVSGVEAFF
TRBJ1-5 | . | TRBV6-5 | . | TGTGCCAGCAAAGACAGGCCCGGCAATCAGCCCCAGCATTTT | CASKDRPGNQPQHF
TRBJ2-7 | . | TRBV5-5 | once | TGTGCCAGCAGCTTTAGTTTCGGCAACTACTACGAGCAGTACTTC | CASSFSFGNYYEQYF
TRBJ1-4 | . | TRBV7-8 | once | TGTGCCAGCAGCCGTACAGGGCAGACTAATGAAAAACTGTTTTTT | CASSRTGQTNEKLFF
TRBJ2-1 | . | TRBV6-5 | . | TGTGCCAGCAGCCCCGACAGGGAGGTCTACAATGAGCAGTTCTTC | CASSPDREVYNEQFF
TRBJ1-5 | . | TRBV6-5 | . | TGTGCCAGCAGTTACTCATATGGCAATCAGCCCCAGCATTTT | CASSYSYGNQPQHF
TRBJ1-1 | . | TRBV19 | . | TGTGCCAGTAGTATAGCCGGAACGGACTACCGAGGTGAAGCTTTCTTT | CASSIAGTDYRGEAFF
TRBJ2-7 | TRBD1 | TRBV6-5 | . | TGTGCCAGCAAGGGACAGGGCTCCTACGAGCAGTACTTC | CASKGQGSYEQYF
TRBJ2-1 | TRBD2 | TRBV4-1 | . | TGCGCCAGCAGGCTAGCGGGAAAGTTGGATGAGCAGTTCTTC | CASRLAGKLDEQFF
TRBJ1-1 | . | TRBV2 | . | TGTGCCAGCAGTTCTACTCGACAGCACACTGAAGCTTTCTTT | CASSSTRQHTEAFF
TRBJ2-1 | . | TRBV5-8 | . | TGTGCCAGCAGCCGGGGCCCGGGATCCTACAATGAGCAGTTCTTC | CASSRGPGSYNEQFF
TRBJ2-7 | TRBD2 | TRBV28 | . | TGTGCCAGCAGTCCCGGGACTAGCGGGATCAGGGAGCAGTACTTC | CASSPGTSGIREQYF
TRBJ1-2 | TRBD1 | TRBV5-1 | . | TGCGCCAGCAGCTTACTAACAGGGGGCAAAGGCTACACCTTC | CASSLLTGGKGYTF
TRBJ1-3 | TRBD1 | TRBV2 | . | TGTGCCAGCAGTGCGGAGGGGGCGTCTGGAAACACCATATATTTT | CASSAEGASGNTIYF
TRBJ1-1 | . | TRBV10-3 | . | TGTGCCATCAGTGAGTCGGTGAACACTGAAGCTTTCTTT | CAISESVNTEAFF
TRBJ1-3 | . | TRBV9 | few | TGTGCCAGCAGCGTAGTGGGTGATGGGGGTAGGTCTGGAAACACCATATATTTT | CASSVVGDGGRSGNTIYF